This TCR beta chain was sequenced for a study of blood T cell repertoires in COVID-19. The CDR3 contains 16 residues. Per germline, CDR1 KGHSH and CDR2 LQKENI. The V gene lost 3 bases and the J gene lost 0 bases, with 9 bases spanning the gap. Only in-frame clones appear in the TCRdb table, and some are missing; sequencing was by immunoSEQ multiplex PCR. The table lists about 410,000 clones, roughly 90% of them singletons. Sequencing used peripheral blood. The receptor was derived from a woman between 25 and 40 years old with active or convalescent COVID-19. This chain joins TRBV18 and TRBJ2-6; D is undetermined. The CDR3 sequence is CASSPTLSSGANVLTF. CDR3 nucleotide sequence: TGTGCCAGCTCACCCACTCTTAGCTCTGGGGCCAACGTCCTGACTTTC.